Listed here are 22 T cell receptor beta chains from one sample, sequenced in a study of cytomegalovirus exposure and HLA in healthy donors. PCR amplification relied on 60 Vbeta primers (plus 13 Jbeta primers). Clones were read by immunoSEQ multiplex PCR, and TCRdb kept only the in-frame ones, dropping some. This sample has over 60,000 clones, with approximately 77% found just once. Source material: PBMCs. The receptors stem from a woman between 25 and 40 years old in good health and CMV-seropositive.

The chain recombines TRBV29-1 with TRBJ2-1; 7 bases fit TRBD1. The CDR3 covers 14 residues. Germline assignment: CDR1 SQVTM and CDR2 ANQGSEA. With V trimmed by 3 bases and J by 7 bases, 9 bases remained unmatched. CDR3 sequence: CSVDRVTGVNEQFF. The CDR3 region has the DNA TGCAGCGTTGATAGGGTAACAGGGGTGAATGAGCAGTTCTTC.

A few counts support this clone. This rearrangement joins TRBV4-2 to TRBJ2-3; a weak D match, TRBD2 (5 bases). V lost 0 bases and J lost 0, with 13 bases in between. In germline, CDR1 is LGHNA, CDR2 YNFKEQ. The CDR3 extends over 17 amino acids. CDR3 residues: CASSQETRSGSTDTQYF. CDR3 sequence (DNA): TGTGCCAGCAGCCAAGAAACTAGGAGCGGTAGCACAGATACGCAGTATTTT.

V usage is TRBV11-2 and J usage is TRBJ2-1; TRBD2 matches 15 bases. The length of the CDR3 is 18 residues. Per the germline V gene, CDR1 is SGHAT and CDR2 is FQNNGV. V dropped 2 bases and J dropped 7; count of bases not matched to a gene: 9. The CDR3 nucleotides are TGTGCCAGCAGCTTACGGGGAGGACTAGCGGGAGGGAGGAATGAGCAGTTCTTC. This gives the protein CASSLRGGLAGGRNEQFF.

This CDR3 reads CASSMEMNTEAFF. CDR3 nucleotide sequence: TGTGCCAGTAGTATGGAGATGAACACTGAAGCTTTCTTT. J is TRBJ1-1 and V is TRBV19; no clear D. With 3 bases removed from V and 0 bases from J, the gap between germline ends came to 5 bases. The CDR3 is 13 amino acids. In germline, CDR1 is LNHDA, CDR2 SQIVND (reference sequence).

The V call is TRBV4-3, the J call TRBJ2-2; 7 nucleotides align to TRBD1. After removal of 1 base from V and 5 bases from J, the junction contained 7 bases not matched to a gene. The CDR3 has 16 amino acids. The germline V gene encodes CDR1 LGHNA and CDR2 YSLEER. CDR3 bases: TGCGCCAGCAGCCAAGTGAGACAGGGTGGGACCGGGGAGCTGTTTTTT. Protein product: CASSQVRQGGTGELFF.

This sequence joins TRBV28 and TRBJ1-3, with D unresolved. The ends were cut back, 2 bases at V and 4 bases at J, with 6 bases in the middle. The CDR3 runs 13 residues. Germline V gene lookup returns CDR1 MDHEN and CDR2 SYDVKM. In nucleotides, the CDR3 is TGTGCCAGCAGTTTAAATCAGGGAAACACCATATATTTT. Its protein product is CASSLNQGNTIYF.

V is TRBV6-6 and J is TRBJ2-3; perhaps TRBD2 as D (6 bases). The V gene lost 2 bases and the J gene lost 1 base, with 13 bases spanning the gap. This CDR3 has 16 residues. The germline CDR1 and CDR2 sequences are MNHNY and SVGAGI (reference sequence). CDR3 sequence: CASSYGGYDRTDTQYF. The CDR3 nucleotides are TGTGCCAGCAGTTACGGGGGGTATGATCGCACAGATACGCAGTATTTT.

This clone was recorded a few times. The chain links TRBV28 to TRBJ1-1; 7 bases line up with TRBD1. J was trimmed by 8 bases and V by 5 bases; bases with no gene match: 5. Germline V lookup: CDR1 MDHEN, CDR2 SYDVKM. This CDR3 has 12 residues. In DNA, the CDR3 is TGTGCCAGCAGTATTGGGGGACAGGAAGCTTTCTTT. It is translated as CASSIGGQEAFF.

The V call is TRBV10-1, the J call TRBJ2-7, with D unresolved. This CDR3 is built from 14 residues. Germline CDR1 WNHNN, CDR2 SYGVQD (reference sequence). V lost 5 bases, J lost 3 bases, and 14 bases lay in between. The CDR3: CASSPRSKSYEQYF. In DNA form, the CDR3 reads TGCGCCAGCAGTCCTCGGTCGAAAAGCTACGAGCAGTACTTC.

The chain recombines TRBV30 with TRBJ1-6, with 7 bases identical to TRBD1. V lost 4 bases to trimming and J lost 7 bases; unmatched junction nucleotides: 4. The CDR3 is 13 residues long. The germline V gene encodes CDR1 GTSNPN and CDR2 SVGIG (reference sequence). The DNA of the CDR3 is TGTGCCTGGAATCGACAGGGAAATTCACCCCTCCACTTT. Its protein is CAWNRQGNSPLHF.

The chain combines TRBV30 with TRBJ2-5; TRBD2 matches at 8 bases. The length of the CDR3 is 15 residues. Trimming took 7 bases from V and 1 from J; bases not matched to a gene: 11. Germline assignment: CDR1 GTSNPN and CDR2 SVGIG (reference sequence). The CDR3 region is CAFSEASGLQETQYF. CDR3 in DNA: TGTGCCTTTTCGGAAGCTAGCGGGCTCCAAGAGACCCAGTACTTC. The full variable domain, its missing parts supplied by reference TRBV30 and TRBJ2-5, is SQTIHQWPATLVQPVGSPLSLECTVEGTSNPNLYWYRQAAGRGLQLLFYSVGIGQISSEVPQNLSASRPQDRQFILSSKKLLLSDSGFYLCAFSEASGLQETQYFGPGTRLLVL.

The chain links TRBV28 to TRBJ2-7, with a weak D call TRBD1 (5 bases). From germline, CDR1 is MDHEN and CDR2 SYDVKM. The CDR3 contains 14 residues. Trimming took 3 bases from V and 5 from J, leaving 14 bases between them. CDR3 residues: CASSLGHSVDEQYF. CDR3 coding DNA: TGTGCCAGCAGTTTGGGGCACAGCGTTGACGAGCAGTACTTC.

This clone was seen a few times. This chain links TRBV5-6 with TRBJ2-7; TRBD2 might be the D (5 bases). Deletions cut 0 bases from V and 1 base from J, with 11 bases between. Germline V gives CDR1 SGHDT, CDR2 YYEEEE. The CDR3 is 15 amino acids. CDR3 sequence (DNA): TGTGCCAGCAGCTTGGTGCCAGGAGGTTCCTACGAGCAGTACTTC. Amino acid sequence: CASSLVPGGSYEQYF. The full variable domain, with the rest looked up from reference TRBV5-6 and TRBJ2-7, is DAGVTQSPTHLIKTRGQQVTLRCSPKSGHDTVSWYQQALGQGPQFIFQYYEEEERQRGNFPDRFSGHQFPNYSSELNVNALLLGDSALYLCASSLVPGGSYEQYFGPGTRLTVT.

The chain couples TRBV27 to TRBJ1-6, with 9 positions matching TRBD1. With 2 bases clipped from V and 6 bases from J, the junction kept 5 bases outside the gene matches. This CDR3 has 16 amino acids. Germline loops: CDR1 MNHEY, CDR2 SMNVEV (reference sequence). CDR3 sequence: CASSLTGTGFNSPLHF. CDR3 coding DNA: TGTGCCAGCAGTTTAACGGGGACAGGGTTTAATTCACCCCTCCACTTT.

A single count supports this clone. This chain links TRBV9 with TRBJ2-1, with a weak D call TRBD2 (5 bases). CDR1 and CDR2 from the germline V gene are SGDLS and YYNGEE. V lost 0 bases and J 7 bases, leaving 11 bases between the germline ends. This CDR3 comprises 14 residues. CDR3 in amino acids: CASSVGLALNEQFF. Here the CDR3 DNA reads TGTGCCAGCAGCGTAGGGCTAGCTCTTAATGAGCAGTTCTTC. The full variable domain, completed using reference TRBV9 and TRBJ2-1, is DSGVTQTPKHLITATGQRVTLRCSPRSGDLSVYWYQQSLDQGLQFLIQYYNGEERAKGNILERFSAQQFPDLHSELNLSSLELGDSALYFCASSVGLALNEQFFGPGTRLTVL.

The chain recombines TRBV10-3 with TRBJ2-7; D possibly corresponds to TRBD1 (5 bases). Trimming pared 3 bases from V and 2 bases from J, leaving 14 bases between. CDR1 and CDR2 from the germline V gene are ENHRY and SYGVKD. The CDR3 sequence is 15 residues long. The CDR3: CAISDLQGPTYEQYF. The CDR3 nucleotides read TGTGCCATCAGTGACCTGCAGGGCCCAACCTACGAGCAGTACTTC.

V is TRBV18 and J is TRBJ2-2, with 13 bases identical to TRBD2. Germline lookup yields CDR1 KGHSH and CDR2 LQKENI. V was pared by 3 bases and J by 6 bases, with 7 bases of the junction left unmatched. CDR3 length equals 17 residues. The CDR3 nucleotides are TGTGCCAGCTCACCGGGACTAGCGGGAACGAAGGCCGGGGAGCTGTTTTTT. This codes for CASSPGLAGTKAGELFF.

This chain joins TRBV28 and TRBJ1-4, with 7 bases matching TRBD1. CDR3 length: 14 amino acids. V was pared by 6 bases and J by 7 bases, with 8 bases of the junction left unmatched. Germline CDR1 and CDR2: MDHEN and SYDVKM. The CDR3 loop reads CASSPQGGGEKLFF. The CDR3 DNA reads as TGTGCCAGCAGCCCTCAGGGGGGTGGTGAAAAACTGTTTTTT.

Here the CDR3 reads CAISANRLDTEAFF. The CDR3 DNA is TGTGCCATCAGTGCGAACAGGCTTGACACTGAAGCTTTCTTT. The J gene is TRBJ1-1, the V gene TRBV10-3; weak D call: TRBD1 (5 bases). The V and J ends lost 4 bases and 3 bases respectively, with 12 bases between them. The CDR3 sequence is 14 residues long. From germline, CDR1 is ENHRY and CDR2 SYGVKD.

This rearrangement joins TRBV5-1 to TRBJ2-2, with D unclear. Germline loops: CDR1 SGHRS, CDR2 YFSETQ. The CDR3 has 14 amino acids. V was cut by 4 bases and J by 6 bases, with 13 bases left in between. The CDR3 DNA reads as TGCGCCAGCAGCACGCCTAGATCCCCCGGGGAGCTGTTTTTT. As protein: CASSTPRSPGELFF.

V gene TRBV10-3 combines with J gene TRBJ2-7; 14 nucleotides line up with TRBD2. The germline V gene has CDR1 ENHRY and CDR2 SYGVKD. V dropped 2 bases and J dropped 4; count of bases not matched to a gene: 7. CDR3 length: 17 residues. The CDR3 loop is CAISEPGLAGVRYEQYF. In DNA form, the CDR3 reads TGTGCCATCAGTGAGCCGGGACTAGCGGGAGTAAGGTACGAGCAGTACTTC.

J is TRBJ1-5 and V is TRBV27, with D possibly TRBD1 on 6 matching bases. CDR1 is MNHEY, CDR2 SMNVEV, per germline (reference sequence). V was shortened by 7 bases and J by 7 bases, with 11 bases between the two germline ends. This CDR3 contains 12 residues. The CDR3 here is CASKKGGQPQHF. The CDR3 nucleotides are TGTGCCAGCAAGAAGGGGGGGCAGCCCCAGCATTTT.